These 8 T cell receptor beta chains originate from one sample sequenced in a study of T cells in localized non-small cell lung cancer. Clones were read by immunoSEQ multiplex PCR, and TCRdb kept only the in-frame ones, dropping some. The table has 20,000 to 30,000 clones, approximately 84% seen once; the top ten hold roughly a tenth. The sample was peripheral blood, taken before any cancer treatment. These receptors were collected from a man between 40 and 70 years old with stage III squamous cell lung carcinoma.

J is TRBJ2-1 and V is TRBV7-8, with TRBD1 matching over 7 bases. V trimming: 1 base; J trimming: 15 bases; junction bases outside the gene matches: 3. This CDR3 has 11 amino acids. Germline V lookup: CDR1 SGHVS, CDR2 FQNEAQ. This chain's CDR3 is CASSLDRGRFF. The CDR3 bases are TGTGCCAGCAGCTTAGACAGGGGCCGGTTCTTC.

This chain joins TRBV7-2 and TRBJ1-5, with D perhaps TRBD1 (5 bases). This CDR3 contains 17 residues. Germline CDR1 and CDR2: SGHTA and FQGNSA. V was pared by 1 base and J by 0 bases, with 13 bases between. CDR3 sequence: CASSLEIGGYSNQPQHF. The CDR3 DNA follows: TGTGCCAGCAGCTTAGAAATCGGGGGGTATAGCAATCAGCCCCAGCATTTT.

V and J are TRBV5-4 and TRBJ2-7; 8 bases agree with TRBD2. Unmatched junction bases numbered 9, after V lost 5 bases and J lost 5 bases. Germline CDR1 reads SGHNT; CDR2 reads YYREEE (reference sequence). The length of the CDR3 is 14 residues. CDR3 bases: TGTGCCAGCAGGGAGCGGGAGCGGGGCAACGAGCAGTACTTC. Translating gives CASRERERGNEQYF.

The count of this clone is one. This chain uses TRBV27 with TRBJ2-5; a weak D match, TRBD2 (5 bases). The length of the CDR3 is 14 residues. Looked up from germline, CDR1 is MNHEY and CDR2 is SMNVEV (reference sequence). The V end lost 0 bases, the J end lost 4 bases, and 9 bases lay between the germline ends. This CDR3 is CASSLSIEGETQYF. CDR3 nucleotides: TGTGCCAGCAGTTTATCGATAGAGGGAGAGACCCAGTACTTC.

J is TRBJ1-1 and V is TRBV6-1; no firm D call. The V gene's germline CDR1 is MNHNS and CDR2 SASEGT. The CDR3 is made up of 13 amino acids. The ends were cut back, 1 base at V and 4 bases at J, with 7 bases in the middle. The CDR3 DNA is TGTGCCAGCAGTGAAGGGTCGAGCACTGAAGCTTTCTTT. Its protein product is CASSEGSSTEAFF.

The gene calls are TRBV9 and TRBJ2-7, with D perhaps matching TRBD2 (5 bases). V gave up 0 bases and J gave up 5 bases, with 6 bases separating them. The germline CDR1 and CDR2 sequences are SGDLS and YYNGEE. The length of the CDR3 is 12 residues. The CDR3 sequence: CASSVGGNEQYF. CDR3 DNA: TGTGCCAGCAGCGTAGGAGGGAACGAGCAGTACTTC.

V and J are TRBV9 and TRBJ2-7; D uncertain. Germline CDR1 is SGDLS and CDR2 is YYNGEE. The CDR3 is made up of 11 amino acids. Deletions cut 7 bases from V and 1 base from J, with 6 bases between. The CDR3 region is CASGNSYEQYF. CDR3 bases: TGTGCCAGCGGAAATTCCTACGAGCAGTACTTC.

J is TRBJ1-4 and V is TRBV7-9; D may be TRBD1 (6 bases). V shed 4 bases and J shed 10 bases, with 19 bases lying between them. Germline CDR1 and CDR2: SEHNR and FQNEAQ (reference sequence). This CDR3 comprises 15 residues. DNA for the CDR3: TGTGCCAGCAGCTCATTTGGGGGGCAAAACGGAAAACTGTTTTTT. Protein product: CASSSFGGQNGKLFF.